The entry that follows covers one T cell receptor beta chain sequence. Its antigen remains unidentified. This sample was taken from a study of cytomegalovirus exposure and HLA in healthy donors. Study details: Earlier results showed 90 million to 130 million unique TCR beta sequences derived from roughly 200 million T cells.

Primers: 60 Vbeta forward and 13 Jbeta reverse. The protocol was immunoSEQ multiplex PCR, while the TCRdb copy is restricted to in-frame clones and leaves out a portion. The sample shows 150,000 or so clones, roughly 9.8% of them seen only once. The length of the CDR3 is 14 residues. Deletions cut 2 bases from V and 4 bases from J, with 11 bases between. CDR1 KGHSH and CDR2 LQKENI come from the germline V gene. Study-wide findings and caveats: As was reported, the classifier diagnosed cytomegalovirus status with high specificity and sensitivity.

This TCR came from a man aged 50 to 59 in good health and CMV-seronegative. Material for sequencing was PBMCs. V gene TRBV18 combines with J gene TRBJ1-1; D possibly corresponds to TRBD1 (6 bases). DNA of the CDR3: TGTGCCAGCTCACCAATACAGGGTGCCACTGAAGCTTTCTTT. Its protein is CASSPIQGATEAFF.